This T cell receptor (beta chain) appears in the sequencing data of a study of chemoradiotherapy in HPV16-positive cancers. Study-wide results and caveats: HPV-specific T cells were functionally defined from only a couple of HPV16-positive patients.

Trimming removed 8 bases from V and 0 bases from J; junction bases left unmatched: 5. CDR3 length: 14 residues. Germline loops: CDR1 LNHDA, CDR2 SQIVND (reference sequence). Details on this clone: The antigen remains unidentified.

Only in-frame clones appear in the TCRdb table, and some are missing; sequencing was by immunoSEQ multiplex PCR. The table records about 14,000 clones, more than 70% of them present only once. The sample in question was tumor tissue, obtained from a patient who underwent chemoradiotherapy. The chain couples TRBV19 to TRBJ2-3; TRBD2 aligns across 7 bases. This clonotype originated in a human donor with HPV-associated anogenital cancer. CDR3: CASHPGGSTDTQYF. Here the CDR3 DNA reads TGTGCCAGTCATCCGGGGGGAAGCACAGATACGCAGTATTTT.